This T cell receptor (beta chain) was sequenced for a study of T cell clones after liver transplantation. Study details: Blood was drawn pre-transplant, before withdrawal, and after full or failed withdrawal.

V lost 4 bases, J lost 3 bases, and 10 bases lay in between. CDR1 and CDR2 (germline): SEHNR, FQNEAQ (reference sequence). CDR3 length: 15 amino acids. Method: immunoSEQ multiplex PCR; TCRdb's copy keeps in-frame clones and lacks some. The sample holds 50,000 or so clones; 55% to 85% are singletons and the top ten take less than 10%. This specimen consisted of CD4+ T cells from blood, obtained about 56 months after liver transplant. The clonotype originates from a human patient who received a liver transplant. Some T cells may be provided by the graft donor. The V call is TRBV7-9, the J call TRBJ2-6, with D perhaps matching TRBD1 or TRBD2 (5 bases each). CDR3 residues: CASSWGTGGANVLTF. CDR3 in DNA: TGTGCCAGCAGCTGGGGGACGGGTGGGGCCAACGTCCTGACTTTC.